A single sample is the source of the 14 T cell receptor beta chains below, sequenced in a study of T cell responses to AZD1222 COVID-19 vaccine. This table comes from immunoSEQ multiplex PCR, and its TCRdb copy is limited to in-frame clones, with some not included. Among more than 85,000 clones listed, 87% were seen once. Sequencing used peripheral blood, obtained on day 0 of AZD1222 vaccination. These receptors all stem from an adult in good health.

CDR3 coding DNA: TGTGCCAGCAGCTTTGAAGGCTGCGGCTCCTACGAGCAGTACTTC. Amino acid sequence: CASSFEGCGSYEQYF. The chain has TRBV12-1 and TRBJ2-7; the listed D gene, TRBD2, was not tested against the DNA. TRBV12-1 is classified as a pseudogene. The CDR3 is made up of 15 amino acids.

DNA for the CDR3: TGTGCCAGCGGAACGGTAGCTGGAAACACCATATATTTT. Its protein is CASGTVAGNTIYF. The rearrangement uses TRBV2 and TRBJ1-3, with D unclear. Trimming cost V 8 bases and J 2 bases, with 10 bases left between them. The CDR3 spans 13 residues. CDR1 is SNHLY, CDR2 FYNNEI, per germline.

The genes are TRBV7-3 and TRBJ2-2; TRBD1 aligns across 9 bases. This CDR3 has 14 amino acids. Germline V gives CDR1 SGHTA, CDR2 FQGTGA. V was pared by 5 bases and J by 6 bases, with 4 bases of the junction left unmatched. The CDR3: CASSLQGASGELFF. The CDR3 DNA follows: TGTGCCAGCAGCCTACAGGGGGCGTCCGGGGAGCTGTTTTTT.

The V and J genes are TRBV7-3 and TRBJ2-1; 8 positions match TRBD1. The CDR3 length is 14 residues. The germline V gene has CDR1 SGHTA and CDR2 FQGTGA. J gave up 5 bases and V 3 bases, and 3 bases lay outside the gene matches. The DNA of the CDR3 is TGTGCCAGCAGCTTCGGACAGGGCCACAATGAGCAGTTCTTC. Its translation: CASSFGQGHNEQFF.

CDR3 sequence (DNA): TGTGCCAGCAGTGAACTGAGACTAGCGGGCCAGTTCTTC. Translating gives CASSELRLAGQFF. The genes are TRBV6-1 and TRBJ2-1, with 10 nucleotides matching TRBD2. V trimming: 2 bases; J trimming: 13 bases; junction bases outside the gene matches: 5. This CDR3 has 13 residues. The germline CDR1 and CDR2 sequences are MNHNS and SASEGT.

This chain's CDR3 is CASSSHPSGTGVGQPQHF. The CDR3 DNA sequence: TGTGCCAGCAGTTCCCACCCTTCCGGGACAGGGGTGGGTCAGCCCCAGCATTTT. The chain employs TRBV27 and TRBJ1-5, with 10 bases fitting TRBD1. With V trimmed by 4 bases and J by 6 bases, 15 bases remained unmatched. The germline V gene encodes CDR1 MNHEY and CDR2 SMNVEV (reference sequence). The length of the CDR3 is 18 residues.

J is TRBJ1-2 and V is TRBV28; D is undetermined. Germline CDR1 and CDR2: MDHEN and SYDVKM. Trimming removed 7 bases at V and 2 bases at J, with 8 bases between. CDR3 length: 12 residues. DNA of the CDR3: TGTGCCAGCAAGGCACCAAACTATGGCTACACCTTC. It encodes CASKAPNYGYTF.

The chain combines TRBV28 with TRBJ1-6, with D perhaps TRBD1 (5 bases). Germline assignment: CDR1 MDHEN and CDR2 SYDVKM. The V end was cut by 4 bases, the J end by 2 bases, with 12 bases between. The CDR3 covers 16 residues. CDR3 bases: TGTGCCAGCAGTTCATTCCAGGGAACCTATAATTCACCCCTCCACTTT. It specifies CASSSFQGTYNSPLHF. Full variable domain (rest looked up from reference TRBV28 and TRBJ1-6): DVKVTQSSRYLVKRTGEKVFLECVQDMDHENMFWYRQDPGLGLRLIYFSYDVKMKEKGDIPEGYSVSREKKERFSLILESASTNQTSMYLCASSSFQGTYNSPLHFGNGTRLTVT.

This clone was counted once. The chain links TRBV19 to TRBJ1-1, with D uncertain. CDR3 size: 15 residues. V lost 2 bases and J lost 2, with 12 bases in between. Germline V gene data show CDR1 as LNHDA and CDR2 as SQIVND (reference sequence). The CDR3 DNA reads TGTGCCAGTAGTATAACACAGACCAGCAACACTGAAGCTTTCTTT. Translated: CASSITQTSNTEAFF.

This clone has a handful of counts. The rearrangement uses TRBV6-1 and TRBJ2-1; 11 nucleotides align to TRBD2. Germline V CDR1 and CDR2: MNHNS, SASEGT. This CDR3 comprises 18 residues. V gave up 2 bases and J gave up 4 bases; unmatched junction bases: 10. CDR3 sequence reads: CASSERGTSGKRYNEQFF. CDR3 sequence (DNA): TGTGCCAGCAGTGAACGGGGGACTAGCGGAAAGCGTTACAATGAGCAGTTCTTC.

The rearrangement links TRBV5-4 to TRBJ1-1; D is possibly TRBD1 (6 bases). The CDR3 extends over 13 amino acids. In germline, CDR1 is SGHNT, CDR2 YYREEE (reference sequence). The V end was cut by 4 bases, the J end by 3 bases, with 10 bases between. In DNA, the CDR3 is TGTGCCAGCAGCGAGGGGGTGGACACTGAAGCTTTCTTT. Protein sequence: CASSEGVDTEAFF.

The rearrangement joins TRBV19 to TRBJ1-3, with TRBD1 as a possible D gene (5 bases). Trimming removed 4 bases at V and 4 bases at J, with 11 bases between. The CDR3 totals 14 residues. Germline CDR1 LNHDA, CDR2 SQIVND (reference sequence). CDR3 bases: TGTGCCAGTAGTACTTCAGGGATCGGAAACACCATATATTTT. Translated: CASSTSGIGNTIYF.

This clone has more than one count but fewer than ten. The chain recombines TRBV5-6 with TRBJ1-3; D not certain. Germline CDR1 reads SGHDT; CDR2 reads YYEEEE. V was shortened by 0 bases and J by 4 bases, with 5 bases between the two germline ends. This CDR3 region has 13 residues. CDR3 protein: CASSLVRGNTIYF. The CDR3 DNA reads TGTGCCAGCAGCTTGGTCCGAGGAAACACCATATATTTT. Variable domain in full (rest from reference TRBV5-6 and TRBJ1-3): DAGVTQSPTHLIKTRGQQVTLRCSPKSGHDTVSWYQQALGQGPQFIFQYYEEEERQRGNFPDRFSGHQFPNYSSELNVNALLLGDSALYLCASSLVRGNTIYFGEGSWLTVV.

This rearrangement joins TRBV2 to TRBJ2-3; tentative D call: TRBD1 (6 bases). The CDR3 is 15 amino acids. Trimming removed 2 bases at V and 4 bases at J, with 13 bases between. The germline gives CDR1 SNHLY, CDR2 FYNNEI. As DNA, the CDR3 is TGTGCCAGCAGTGAACTTCCCGAGGGGGCAGATACGCAGTATTTT. Its translation: CASSELPEGADTQYF.